The next 6 T cell receptor beta chains were all read from a single sample in a study of cytomegalovirus exposure and HLA in healthy donors. PCR primers comprised 60 Vbeta and 13 Jbeta primers. TCRdb's copy holds only in-frame clones and misses some; the assay was immunoSEQ multiplex PCR. The sample carries 110,000 or so clones, approximately 70% recorded once. Sample: PBMCs. The receptors originated from a young man in good health and CMV-seronegative.

The rearrangement joins TRBV5-4 to TRBJ1-6; a weak D match, TRBD1 (6 bases). Trimming took 5 bases from V and 9 from J, leaving 15 bases between them. Germline V gene lookup returns CDR1 SGHNT and CDR2 YYREEE (reference sequence). This CDR3 contains 14 residues. The CDR3 DNA reads TGTGCCAGCAGTCGGGCAGGGGTGACTTCACCCCTCCACTTT. Its protein is CASSRAGVTSPLHF.

Notes on this clone: This specimen includes other DNA sequences encoding the same CDR3. The chain joins TRBV5-1 to TRBJ2-3; the match to TRBD2 covers 8 bases. The junction had 3 bases not matched to a gene; V was cut back by 0 bases and J by 0 bases. The length of the CDR3 is 16 residues. Germline assignment: CDR1 SGHRS and CDR2 YFSETQ. CDR3 in DNA: TGCGCCAGCAGCTTGGCCGCTAGCGGGAGCACAGATACGCAGTATTTT. Amino acid sequence: CASSLAASGSTDTQYF.

This clone has just one count. The CDR3 nucleotides read TGTGCCACCAGCAGGGTTCTCGGGGGGAACACCGGGGAGCTGTTTTTT. It is translated as CATSRVLGGNTGELFF. The chain is built from TRBV15 and TRBJ2-2; D is possibly TRBD2 (6 bases). This CDR3 region has 16 residues. The V end lost 3 bases, the J end lost 1 base, and 12 bases lay between the germline ends. Looked up from germline, CDR1 is LNHNV and CDR2 is YYDKDF (reference sequence).

CDR3 in amino acids: CASRGTVISPLHF. CDR3 DNA: TGTGCCAGCAGGGGGACAGTCATTTCACCCCTCCACTTT. The V and J genes are TRBV27 and TRBJ1-6, with 7 bases aligning to TRBD1. This CDR3 has 13 amino acids. V shed 6 bases, J shed 9 bases, and the junction held 5 bases outside the gene matches. Germline V lookup: CDR1 MNHEY, CDR2 SMNVEV (reference sequence).

Only a few counts were recorded for this clone. V usage is TRBV10-3 and J usage is TRBJ2-7; 11 nucleotides align to TRBD2. Germline V gene data show CDR1 as ENHRY and CDR2 as SYGVKD. The CDR3 contains 14 residues. Trimming took 6 bases from V and 4 from J; bases not matched to a gene: 5. The chain's CDR3 is CAISPTSGIYEQYF. The DNA of the CDR3 is TGTGCCATCAGCCCGACTAGCGGGATTTACGAGCAGTACTTC.

The chain is built from TRBV30 and TRBJ1-4, with TRBD1 matching over 8 bases. The CDR3 loop spans 18 amino acids. The V segment lost 0 bases and the J segment 10 bases; nucleotides outside the gene matches: 19. Germline CDR1 is GTSNPN and CDR2 is SVGIG (reference sequence). The CDR3: CAWSVTGEGMIAVGKLFF. As DNA, the CDR3 is TGTGCCTGGAGTGTGACAGGGGAGGGGATGATCGCTGTAGGAAAACTGTTTTTT.